This T cell receptor (beta chain) emerged from a study of siplizumab effects on memory and regulatory T cells. General study results and limits: With siplizumab, cumulative frequency of CD4+ memory-derived alloreactive sequences dropped significantly. The mapping of alloreactive clones to unstimulated subsets covered only a minor fraction of them.

The protocol was immunoSEQ multiplex PCR, while the TCRdb copy is restricted to in-frame clones and leaves out a portion. This repertoire shows some 120,000 clones, roughly 94% found once; its top ten account for 1.5% to 2%. Concerning this clone itself: Antigen: not known. The same CDR3 arises from other DNA sequences in this sample as well.

Germline CDR1 is SGHAT and CDR2 is FQNNGV. Trimming cost V 5 bases and J 4 bases; bases outside gene matches: 4. The CDR3 extends over 13 amino acids. The genes are TRBV11-2 and TRBJ1-2; 7 bases map to TRBD1. The sequenced sample consisted of non-Treg CD4+ T cells sorted from blood. The TCR was taken from a human donor in good health. In DNA, the CDR3 is TGTGCCAGCAGCCCGGCAGGGGGCTATGGCTACACCTTC. This translates into CASSPAGGYGYTF. Using reference TRBV11-2 and TRBJ1-2 for the parts outside the CDR3, the full variable domain is EAGVAQSPRYKIIEKRQSVAFWCNPISGHATLYWYQQILGQGPKLLIQFQNNGVVDDSQLPKDRFSAERLKGVDSTLKIQPAKLEDSAVYLCASSPAGGYGYTFGSGTRLTVV.